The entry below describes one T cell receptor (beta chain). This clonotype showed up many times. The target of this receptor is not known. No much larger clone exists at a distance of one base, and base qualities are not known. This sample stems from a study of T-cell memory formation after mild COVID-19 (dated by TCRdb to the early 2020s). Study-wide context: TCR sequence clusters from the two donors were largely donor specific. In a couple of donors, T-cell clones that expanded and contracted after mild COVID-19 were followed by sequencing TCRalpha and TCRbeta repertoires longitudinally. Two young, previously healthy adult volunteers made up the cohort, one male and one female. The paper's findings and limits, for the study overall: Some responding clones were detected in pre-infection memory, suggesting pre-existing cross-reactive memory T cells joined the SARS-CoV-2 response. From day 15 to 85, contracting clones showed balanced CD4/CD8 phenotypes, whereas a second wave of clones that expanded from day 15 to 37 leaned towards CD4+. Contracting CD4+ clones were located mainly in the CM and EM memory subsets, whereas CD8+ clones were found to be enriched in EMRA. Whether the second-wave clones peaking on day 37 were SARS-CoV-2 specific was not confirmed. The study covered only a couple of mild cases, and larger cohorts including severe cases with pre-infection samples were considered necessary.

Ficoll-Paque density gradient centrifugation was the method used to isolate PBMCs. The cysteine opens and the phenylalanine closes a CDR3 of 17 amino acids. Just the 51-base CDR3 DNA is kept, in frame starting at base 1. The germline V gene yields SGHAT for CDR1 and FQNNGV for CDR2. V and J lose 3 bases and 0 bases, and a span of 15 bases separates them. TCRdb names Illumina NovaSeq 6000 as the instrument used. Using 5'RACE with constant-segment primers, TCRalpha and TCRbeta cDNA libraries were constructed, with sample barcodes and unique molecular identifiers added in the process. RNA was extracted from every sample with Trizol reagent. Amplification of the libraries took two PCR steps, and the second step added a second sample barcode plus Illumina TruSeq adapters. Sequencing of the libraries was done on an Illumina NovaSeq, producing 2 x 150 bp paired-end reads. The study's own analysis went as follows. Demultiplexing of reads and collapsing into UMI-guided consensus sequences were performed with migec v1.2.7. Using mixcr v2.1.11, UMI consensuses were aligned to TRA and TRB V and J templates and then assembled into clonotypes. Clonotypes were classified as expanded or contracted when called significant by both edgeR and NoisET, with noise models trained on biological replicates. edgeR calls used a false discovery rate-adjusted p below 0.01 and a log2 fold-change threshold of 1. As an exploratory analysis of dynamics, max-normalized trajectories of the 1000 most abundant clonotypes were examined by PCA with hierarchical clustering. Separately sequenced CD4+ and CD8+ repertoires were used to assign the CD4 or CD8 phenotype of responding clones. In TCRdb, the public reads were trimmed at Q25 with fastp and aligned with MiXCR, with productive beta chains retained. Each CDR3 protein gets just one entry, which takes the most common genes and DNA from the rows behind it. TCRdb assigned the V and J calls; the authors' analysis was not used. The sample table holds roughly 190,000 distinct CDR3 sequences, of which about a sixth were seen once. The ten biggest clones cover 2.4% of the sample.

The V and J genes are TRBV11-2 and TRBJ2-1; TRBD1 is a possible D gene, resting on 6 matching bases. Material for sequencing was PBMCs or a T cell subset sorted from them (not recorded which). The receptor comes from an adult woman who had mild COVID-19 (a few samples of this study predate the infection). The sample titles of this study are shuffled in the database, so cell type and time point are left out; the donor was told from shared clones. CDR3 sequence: CASSLLGATSSYNEQFF. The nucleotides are TGTGCCAGCAGCTTGCTGGGGGCGACAAGCTCCTACAATGAGCAGTTCTTC.